Listed below are T cell receptor beta chains from one sample, sequenced in a study of lymphopenia after photon versus proton radiotherapy. Clones were read by immunoSEQ multiplex PCR, and TCRdb kept only the in-frame ones, dropping some. The sample has 68,000 or so clones; roughly 88% are singletons. The starting material was peripheral blood, obtained from a patient treated with photon-based radiotherapy. These receptors were collected from a woman in her 70s with pancreatic cancer. Each CDR3 is given with its conserved first and last residue. The D gene is left open where the match is weak. The listing skips clone size in some rows; elsewhere it reads once, few, many or a size class.

j_call d_call clone_size v_call cdr3_nt cdr3_aa
TRBJ2-7 NA NA TRBV29-1 TGCAGCGTTGGACTCTACACGGGACACCACTCCTACGAGCAGTACTTC CSVGLYTGHHSYEQYF
TRBJ1-5 NA NA TRBV19 TGTGCCAGTAGTATCGGCGGGAGGGCCAATCAGCCCCAGCATTTT CASSIGGRANQPQHF
TRBJ2-5 NA NA TRBV7-9 TGTGCCAGCAGCCGACCCCCTGGGTTATCTAAAGAGACCCAGTACTTC CASSRPPGLSKETQYF
TRBJ2-6 NA NA TRBV19 TGTGCCAGTAGTACCCCCCTAGGAGGGGGTGCATCTGGGGCCAACGTCCTGACTTTC CASSTPLGGGASGANVLTF
TRBJ1-1 TRBD1 NA TRBV28 TGTGCCAGCAGCTCAGGGGGCCGGGCTGAAGCTTTCTTT CASSSGGRAEAFF
TRBJ1-4 NA NA TRBV7-2 TGTGCCAGCAGCTTAAGTCGGGGGCTAAGTGAAAAACTGTTTTTT CASSLSRGLSEKLFF
TRBJ2-3 TRBD2 few TRBV5-6 TGTGCCAGCAGCTTGTTACATTGGGAGGGTACGGGACGCACAGATACGCAGTATTTT CASSLLHWEGTGRTDTQYF
TRBJ1-5 NA NA TRBV5-1 TGCGCCAGCAGCTTAGGCAGGGGTGCGAATCAGCCCCAGCATTTT CASSLGRGANQPQHF
TRBJ1-4 NA NA TRBV4-3 TGCGCCAGCAGCCAAGCCGCGGGGGGGGGTAATGAAAAACTGTTTTTT CASSQAAGGGNEKLFF
TRBJ2-3 NA NA TRBV7-9 TGTGCCAGCAGCTCAGGACTGGGCACAGATACGCAGTATTTT CASSSGLGTDTQYF
TRBJ2-1 TRBD2 NA TRBV4-2 TGTGCCAGCAGCCAAGATCAGACTAGCGGCACCTACAATGAGCAGTTCTTC CASSQDQTSGTYNEQFF
TRBJ1-2 NA once TRBV4-3 TGCGCCAGCAGCCGAATGGGGGAAGGCTATGGCTACACCTTC CASSRMGEGYGYTF
TRBJ2-3 TRBD2 NA TRBV7-9 TGTGCCAGCAGCTCGGGACTAGCGGGAGAAGGGGATACGCAGTATTTT CASSSGLAGEGDTQYF
TRBJ2-2 NA NA TRBV6-5 TGTGCCAGCAGTTATTGGGGGGCCGCGAACACCGGGGAGCTGTTTTTT CASSYWGAANTGELFF
TRBJ2-1 NA NA TRBV6-1 TGTGCCAGCGTTGAGGGGGTGGAGCAGTTCTTC CASVEGVEQFF
TRBJ2-7 TRBD2 NA TRBV4-1 TGCGCCAGCAGCCAAGATCGGCGGGAGGGGGCTTGGGACGAGCAGTACTTC CASSQDRREGAWDEQYF
TRBJ2-7 NA NA TRBV5-8 TGTGCCAGCAGCTTGTGGGCGTACGAGCAGTACTTC CASSLWAYEQYF
TRBJ2-3 NA NA TRBV5-1 TGCGCCAGCAGCTTGAGTCAACAGGGAACAGATACGCAGTATTTT CASSLSQQGTDTQYF
TRBJ2-7 NA NA TRBV2 TGTGCCAGCATGGGGGACGTCGGATCCTACGAGCAGTACTTC CASMGDVGSYEQYF
TRBJ2-3 NA NA TRBV9 TGTGCCAGCAGCGTAGGCAGGAATCGCGATACGCAGTATTTT CASSVGRNRDTQYF
TRBJ2-6 TRBD1 NA TRBV15 TGTGCCACGGGACAGGGGGCCTCTGGGGCCAACGTCCTGACTTTC CATGQGASGANVLTF
TRBJ2-3 TRBD2 NA TRBV28 TGTGCCAGCAGTTTATGGGCTAGCGGGAGGTCAGATACGCAGTATTTT CASSLWASGRSDTQYF